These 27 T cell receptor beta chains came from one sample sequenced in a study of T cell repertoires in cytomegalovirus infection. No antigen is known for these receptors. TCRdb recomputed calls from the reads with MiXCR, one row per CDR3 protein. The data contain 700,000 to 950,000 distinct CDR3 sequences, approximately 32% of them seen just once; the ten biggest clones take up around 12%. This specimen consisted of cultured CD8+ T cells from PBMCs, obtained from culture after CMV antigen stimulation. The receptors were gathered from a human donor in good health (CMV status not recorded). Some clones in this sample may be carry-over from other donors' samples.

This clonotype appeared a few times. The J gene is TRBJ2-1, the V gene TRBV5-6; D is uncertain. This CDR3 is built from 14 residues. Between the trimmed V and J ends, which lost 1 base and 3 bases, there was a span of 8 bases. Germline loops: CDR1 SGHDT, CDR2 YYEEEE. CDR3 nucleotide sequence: TGTGCCAGCAGCTTGAAACAGTTCTACAATGAGCAGTTCTTC. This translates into CASSLKQFYNEQFF.

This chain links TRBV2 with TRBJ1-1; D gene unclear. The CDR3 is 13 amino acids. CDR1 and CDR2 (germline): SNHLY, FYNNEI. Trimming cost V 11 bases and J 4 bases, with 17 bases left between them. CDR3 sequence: CARRRRARTEAFF. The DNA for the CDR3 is TGTGCCCGGCGAAGGAGGGCCCGCACTGAAGCTTTCTTT.

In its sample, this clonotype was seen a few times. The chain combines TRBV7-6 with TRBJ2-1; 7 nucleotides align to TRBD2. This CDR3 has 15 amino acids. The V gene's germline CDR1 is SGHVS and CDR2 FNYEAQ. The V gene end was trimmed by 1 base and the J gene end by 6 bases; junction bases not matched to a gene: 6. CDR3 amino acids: CASSLGAGIPNEQFF. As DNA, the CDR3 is TGTGCCAGCAGCTTAGGAGCGGGGATCCCCAATGAGCAGTTCTTC.

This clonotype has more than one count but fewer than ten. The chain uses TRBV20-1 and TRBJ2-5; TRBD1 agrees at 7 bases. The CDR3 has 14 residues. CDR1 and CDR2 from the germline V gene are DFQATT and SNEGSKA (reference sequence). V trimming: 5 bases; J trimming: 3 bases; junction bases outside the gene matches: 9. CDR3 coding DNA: TGCAGTGCTCCCCCTGACAGGGACGAAGAGACCCAGTACTTC. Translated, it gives CSAPPDRDEETQYF.

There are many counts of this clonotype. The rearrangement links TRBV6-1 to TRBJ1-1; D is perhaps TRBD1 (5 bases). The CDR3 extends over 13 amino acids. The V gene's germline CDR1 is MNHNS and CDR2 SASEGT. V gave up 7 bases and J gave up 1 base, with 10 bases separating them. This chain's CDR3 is CASKGKGNTEAFF. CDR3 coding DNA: TGTGCCAGCAAGGGGAAGGGGAACACTGAAGCTTTCTTT.

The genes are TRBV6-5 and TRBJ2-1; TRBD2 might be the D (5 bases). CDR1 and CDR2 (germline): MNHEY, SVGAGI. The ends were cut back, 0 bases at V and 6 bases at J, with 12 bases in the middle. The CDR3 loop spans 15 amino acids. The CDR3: CASSYSSLAPNEQFF. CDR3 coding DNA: TGTGCCAGCAGTTACTCGTCCCTAGCCCCCAATGAGCAGTTCTTC.

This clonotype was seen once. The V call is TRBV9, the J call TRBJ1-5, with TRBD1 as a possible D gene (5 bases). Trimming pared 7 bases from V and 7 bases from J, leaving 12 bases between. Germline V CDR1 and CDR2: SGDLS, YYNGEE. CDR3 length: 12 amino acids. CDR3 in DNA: TGTGCCAGCGGCGGGACGGGGCAGCCCCAGCATTTT. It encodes CASGGTGQPQHF.

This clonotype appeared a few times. This chain's CDR3 is CASSYSGEYNEQFF. DNA for the CDR3: TGTGCCAGCAGTTATTCTGGCGAGTACAATGAGCAGTTCTTC. The chain has TRBV6-2 or TRBV6-3 and TRBJ2-1; D remains unclear. Germline CDR1 is MNHEY and CDR2 is SVGEGT. This CDR3 is built from 14 residues. Trimming removed 3 bases from V and 4 bases from J, with 10 bases in between.

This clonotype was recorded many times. This CDR3 reads CASSLVHVAGPNTEAFF. In nucleotides, the CDR3 is TGTGCCAGCAGCTTAGTACATGTCGCCGGACCCAACACTGAAGCTTTCTTT. V gene TRBV7-8 combines with J gene TRBJ1-1; D is unresolved. CDR3 length equals 17 residues. Germline values: CDR1 SGHVS, CDR2 FQNEAQ. Trimming removed 1 base from V and 2 bases from J, with 17 bases in between. The full variable domain, completed using reference TRBV7-8 and TRBJ1-1, is GAGVSQSPRYKVAKRGQDVALRCDPISGHVSLFWYQQALGQGPEFLTYFQNEAQLDKSGLPSDRFFAERPEGSVSTLKIQRTQQEDSAVYLCASSLVHVAGPNTEAFFGQGTRLTVV.

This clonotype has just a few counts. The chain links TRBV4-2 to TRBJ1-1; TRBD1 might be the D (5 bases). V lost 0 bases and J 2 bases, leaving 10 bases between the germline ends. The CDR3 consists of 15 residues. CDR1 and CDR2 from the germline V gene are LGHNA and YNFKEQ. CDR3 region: CASSQESGGNTEAFF. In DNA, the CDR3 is TGTGCCAGCAGCCAAGAAAGTGGGGGAAACACTGAAGCTTTCTTT.

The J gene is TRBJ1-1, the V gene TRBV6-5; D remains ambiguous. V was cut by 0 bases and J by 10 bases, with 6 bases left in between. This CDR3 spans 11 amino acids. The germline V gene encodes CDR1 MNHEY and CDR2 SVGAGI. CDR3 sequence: CASSYSTTAFF. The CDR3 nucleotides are TGTGCCAGCAGTTACTCGACCACAGCTTTCTTT.

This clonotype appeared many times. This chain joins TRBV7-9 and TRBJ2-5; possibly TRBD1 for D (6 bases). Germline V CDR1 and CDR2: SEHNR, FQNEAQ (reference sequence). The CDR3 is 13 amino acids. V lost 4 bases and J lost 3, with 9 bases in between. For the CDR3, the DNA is TGTGCCAGCAGCTCCAGGGGAGAAGAGACCCAGTACTTC. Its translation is CASSSRGEETQYF.

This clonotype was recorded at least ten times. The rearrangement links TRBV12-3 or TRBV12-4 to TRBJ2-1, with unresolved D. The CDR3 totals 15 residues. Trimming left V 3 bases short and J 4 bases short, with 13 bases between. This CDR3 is CASSFAPGLYNEQFF. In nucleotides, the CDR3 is TGTGCCAGCAGTTTTGCCCCCGGGTTATACAATGAGCAGTTCTTC.

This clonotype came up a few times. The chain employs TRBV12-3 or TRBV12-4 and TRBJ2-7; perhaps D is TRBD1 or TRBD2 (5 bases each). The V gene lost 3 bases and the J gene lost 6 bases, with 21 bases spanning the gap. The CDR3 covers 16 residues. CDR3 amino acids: CASSFTAGTHIPEQYF. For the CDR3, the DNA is TGTGCCAGCAGTTTCACCGCCGGGACCCACATTCCCGAGCAGTACTTC.

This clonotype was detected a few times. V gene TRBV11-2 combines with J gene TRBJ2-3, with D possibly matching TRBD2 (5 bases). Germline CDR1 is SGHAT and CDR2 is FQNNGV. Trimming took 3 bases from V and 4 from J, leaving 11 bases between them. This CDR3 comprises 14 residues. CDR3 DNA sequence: TGTGCCAGCAGCTTGTTAGCGTTCGCAGATACGCAGTATTTT. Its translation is CASSLLAFADTQYF.

The CDR3 coding sequence is TGTGCCAGCAGTGAGTGGGGATACGAGCAGTACTTC. Protein product: CASSEWGYEQYF. V gene TRBV25-1 combines with J gene TRBJ2-7; D is ambiguous. The CDR3 sequence is 12 residues long. Trimming stripped 3 bases from V and 4 bases from J, with 7 bases between. From germline, CDR1 is MGHDK and CDR2 SYGVNS.

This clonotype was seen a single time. The CDR3 loop reads CASSWGADEQFF. The CDR3 nucleotides are TGTGCCAGCAGCTGGGGGGCAGATGAGCAGTTCTTC. The chain couples TRBV5-8 to TRBJ2-1, with D perhaps assigned TRBD1 or TRBD2 (6 bases each). Looked up from germline, CDR1 is SGHTS and CDR2 is YDEGEE. CDR3 length: 12 amino acids. V lost 3 bases, J lost 8 bases, and 9 bases lay in between. Full variable domain (remainder filled in from reference TRBV5-8 and TRBJ2-1): EAGVTQSPTHLIKTRGQQATLRCSPISGHTSVYWYQQALGLGLQFLLWYDEGEERNRGNFPPRFSGRQFPNYSSELNVNALELEDSALYLCASSWGADEQFFGPGTRLTVL.

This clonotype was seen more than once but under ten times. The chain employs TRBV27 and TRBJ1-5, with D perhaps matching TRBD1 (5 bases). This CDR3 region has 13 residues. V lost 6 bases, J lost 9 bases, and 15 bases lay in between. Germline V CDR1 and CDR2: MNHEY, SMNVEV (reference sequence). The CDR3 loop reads CASSPGNAWPQHF. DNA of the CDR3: TGTGCCAGCAGCCCAGGGAACGCATGGCCCCAGCATTTT.

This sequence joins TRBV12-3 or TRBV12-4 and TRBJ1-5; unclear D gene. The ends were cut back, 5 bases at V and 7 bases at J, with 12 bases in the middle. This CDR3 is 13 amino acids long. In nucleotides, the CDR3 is TGTGCCAGCAGTGGGCCTCTAACCCAGCCCCAGCATTTT. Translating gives CASSGPLTQPQHF.

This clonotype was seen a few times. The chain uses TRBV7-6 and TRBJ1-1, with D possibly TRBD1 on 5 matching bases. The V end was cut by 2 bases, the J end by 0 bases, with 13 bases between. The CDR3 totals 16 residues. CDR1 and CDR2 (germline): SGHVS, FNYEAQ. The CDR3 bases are TGTGCCAGCAGCTTATATGGGGCCAGCTTGAACACTGAAGCTTTCTTT. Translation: CASSLYGASLNTEAFF.

The CDR3 DNA reads TGCGCCAGCAGCCAGGAGCCGTACAGGGCTGGGTCACCCCTCCACTTT. It encodes CASSQEPYRAGSPLHF. V usage is TRBV4-1 and J usage is TRBJ1-6, with a possible D match to TRBD1 (6 bases). This CDR3 is 16 amino acids long. The germline V and J ends were trimmed by 3 bases and 10 bases, with 19 bases remaining between them. The V gene's germline CDR1 is MGHRA and CDR2 YSYEKL.

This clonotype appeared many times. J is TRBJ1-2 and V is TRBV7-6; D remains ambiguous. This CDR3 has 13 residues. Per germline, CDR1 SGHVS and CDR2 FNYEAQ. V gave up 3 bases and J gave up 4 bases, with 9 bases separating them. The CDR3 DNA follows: TGTGCCAGCAGCTTTGATTTTCTCTATGGCTACACCTTC. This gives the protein CASSFDFLYGYTF.

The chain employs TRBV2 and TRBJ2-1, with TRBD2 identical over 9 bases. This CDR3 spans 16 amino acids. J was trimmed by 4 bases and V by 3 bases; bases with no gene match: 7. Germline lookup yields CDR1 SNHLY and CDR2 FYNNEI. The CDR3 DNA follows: TGTGCCAGCAGTGAGTTAGCGGGGGTCCTTTACAATGAGCAGTTCTTC. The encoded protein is CASSELAGVLYNEQFF.

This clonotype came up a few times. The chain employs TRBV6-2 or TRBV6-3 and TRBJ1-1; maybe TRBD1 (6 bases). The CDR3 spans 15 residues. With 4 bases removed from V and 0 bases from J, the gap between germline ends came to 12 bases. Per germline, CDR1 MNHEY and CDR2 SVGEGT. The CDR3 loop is CASSLRTEMNTEAFF. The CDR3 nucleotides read TGTGCCAGCAGTTTAAGGACAGAGATGAACACTGAAGCTTTCTTT.

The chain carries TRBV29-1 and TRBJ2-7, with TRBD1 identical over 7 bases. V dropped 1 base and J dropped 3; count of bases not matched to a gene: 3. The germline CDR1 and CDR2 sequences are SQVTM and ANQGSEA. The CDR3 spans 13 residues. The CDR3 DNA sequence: TGCAGCGTTGAAGCCGGACAGGACTACGAGCAGTACTTC. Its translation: CSVEAGQDYEQYF.

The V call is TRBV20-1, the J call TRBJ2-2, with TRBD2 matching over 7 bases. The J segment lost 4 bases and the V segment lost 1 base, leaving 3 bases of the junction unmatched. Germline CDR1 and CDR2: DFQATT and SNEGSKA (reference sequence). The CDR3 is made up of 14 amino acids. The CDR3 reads CSARVGTTTGELFF. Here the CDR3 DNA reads TGCAGTGCTAGAGTTGGGACTACCACCGGGGAGCTGTTTTTT.

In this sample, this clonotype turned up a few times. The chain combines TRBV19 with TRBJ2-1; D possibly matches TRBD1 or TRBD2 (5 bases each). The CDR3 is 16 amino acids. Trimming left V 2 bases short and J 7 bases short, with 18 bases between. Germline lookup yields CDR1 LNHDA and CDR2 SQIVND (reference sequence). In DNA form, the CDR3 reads TGTGCCAGTAGTATACCTCGGGGACCGACGTGGAATGAGCAGTTCTTC. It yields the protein CASSIPRGPTWNEQFF.